This T cell receptor (beta chain) was obtained from a study of control samples from healthy donors and cancer patients. The CDR3 has 14 residues. Looked up from germline, CDR1 is GTSNPN and CDR2 is SVGIG (reference sequence). Trimming cost V 2 bases and J 5 bases, with 15 bases left between them. Using immunoSEQ multiplex PCR, the repertoire was profiled, and TCRdb retains in-frame clones only, with some absent. The sample includes some 200,000 clones, 90% to 95% of them seen just once. The sequence came from a man in his fifties or sixties in good health. This chain connects TRBV30 to TRBJ1-1; no definite D call. The specimen was blood. CDR3 DNA: TGTGCCTGGAGTTTGGATATTCGGGGAACTGAAGCTTTCTTT. Its translation: CAWSLDIRGTEAFF.